The 21 T cell receptor beta chains presented below share a single source sample, sequenced in a study of shared clonotypes between healthy human individuals. Sequenced by immunoSEQ multiplex PCR; TCRdb stores in-frame clones only, minus some. The sample has about 330,000 clones, more than 75% seen once; the top ten hold about 16%. The specimen sequenced was memory CD8+ T cells sorted from blood. Subset described: CD45RO+ cells pooled with CCR7-negative TemRA cells. These receptors were obtained from a man younger than 35 in good health.

The chain links TRBV5-6 to TRBJ2-4, with TRBD1 matching 7 bases. CDR1 is SGHDT, CDR2 YYEEEE, per germline. With V trimmed by 0 bases and J by 7 bases, 10 bases remained unmatched. The CDR3 runs to 16 residues. The CDR3 protein is CASSLGTGEVANIQYF. The CDR3 DNA reads as TGTGCCAGCAGCTTGGGTACAGGGGAAGTGGCGAACATTCAGTACTTC.

This clone was seen a single time. The V call is TRBV28, the J call TRBJ1-4; perhaps TRBD1 as D (6 bases). This CDR3 spans 14 amino acids. V shed 4 bases and J shed 4 bases, with 10 bases lying between them. From germline, CDR1 is MDHEN and CDR2 SYDVKM. This CDR3 reads CASSSGQLNEKLFF. CDR3 nucleotide sequence: TGTGCCAGCAGTTCCGGACAGCTTAATGAAAAACTGTTTTTT.

The CDR3 DNA reads as TGTGCCAGCTCACCAGCTGCGCCGAACTACGAGCAGTACTTC. Its protein is CASSPAAPNYEQYF. The V gene is TRBV18, the J gene TRBJ2-7, with D unclear. V was clipped by 2 bases and J by 3 bases, with 11 bases between them. The length of the CDR3 is 14 residues. CDR1 is KGHSH and CDR2 is LQKENI in the germline V gene.

The chain carries TRBV12-2 and TRBJ2-7; the D segment call TRBD2 is taken from the table without a DNA check. TRBV12-2 constitutes a pseudogene. This CDR3 has 15 residues. The DNA for the CDR3 is TGTGCAAGTCGCTTAACGACTAGCGGGAACTACGAGCAGTACTTC. This sequence encodes CASRLTTSGNYEQYF.

This clone was seen just once. The V gene is TRBV6-6, the J gene TRBJ1-3; TRBD1 matches 7 bases. The CDR3 runs to 16 residues. Per germline, CDR1 MNHNY and CDR2 SVGAGI (reference sequence). V gave up 0 bases and J gave up 3 bases; unmatched junction bases: 5. CDR3 loop: CASSYSLTGYGNTIYF. DNA for the CDR3: TGTGCCAGCAGTTACTCGTTGACAGGGTATGGAAACACCATATATTTT.

This clone was seen only once. The chain uses TRBV9 and TRBJ1-6, with D uncertain. The V end was cut by 0 bases, the J end by 9 bases, with 10 bases between. This CDR3 has 14 amino acids. In germline, CDR1 is SGDLS, CDR2 YYNGEE. CDR3 in DNA: TGTGCCAGCAGCGTAGGGGCTCAGTCTTCACCCCTCCACTTT. Its protein is CASSVGAQSSPLHF. The complete variable domain, with remaining parts taken from reference TRBV9 and TRBJ1-6, reads DSGVTQTPKHLITATGQRVTLRCSPRSGDLSVYWYQQSLDQGLQFLIQYYNGEERAKGNILERFSAQQFPDLHSELNLSSLELGDSALYFCASSVGAQSSPLHFGNGTRLTVT.

V is TRBV11-2 and J is TRBJ1-4; D is ambiguous. V shed 5 bases and J shed 3 bases, with 4 bases lying between them. The CDR3 extends over 12 amino acids. CDR1 SGHAT and CDR2 FQNNGV come from the germline V gene. The CDR3 spells CASSIPNEKLFF. The CDR3, as DNA: TGTGCCAGCAGCATACCTAATGAAAAACTGTTTTTT.

The rearrangement links TRBV6-1 to TRBJ1-1; TRBD1 is a possible D gene (5 bases). The CDR3 sequence is 15 residues long. V lost 2 bases and J lost 5, with 15 bases in between. CDR1 MNHNS and CDR2 SASEGT come from the germline V gene. The CDR3: CASSENSGVSTEAFF. CDR3 DNA: TGTGCCAGCAGTGAAAATTCGGGGGTCTCTACTGAAGCTTTCTTT.

The J gene is TRBJ1-1, the V gene TRBV6-5, with D tentatively TRBD1 (5 bases). Deletions cut 2 bases from V and 6 bases from J, with 19 bases between. The CDR3 is made up of 16 amino acids. Looked up from germline, CDR1 is MNHEY and CDR2 is SVGAGI. In nucleotides, the CDR3 is TGTGCCAGCAGTTACCTTTGGGAGGGGCGGGCCGCTGAAGCTTTCTTT. The encoded protein is CASSYLWEGRAAEAFF.

The V gene is TRBV27, the J gene TRBJ2-5; 12 bases are shared with TRBD1. This CDR3 is 16 amino acids long. Trimming took 10 bases from V and 4 from J; bases not matched to a gene: 13. Germline CDR1 MNHEY, CDR2 SMNVEV (reference sequence). The chain's CDR3 is CATLGTPGQGAETQYF. CDR3 bases: TGTGCCACCCTAGGAACCCCGGGACAGGGGGCAGAGACCCAGTACTTC.

The chain uses TRBV4-1 and TRBJ1-2, with D hard to call. The CDR3 is 16 residues long. V lost 4 bases and J 0 bases, leaving 15 bases between the germline ends. Germline CDR1 reads MGHRA; CDR2 reads YSYEKL. CDR3 sequence reads: CASSPSQDPTNYGYTF. CDR3 coding DNA: TGCGCCAGCAGCCCGAGCCAGGACCCTACTAACTATGGCTACACCTTC.

This chain uses TRBV25-1 with TRBJ1-5, with no clear D. There are 15 residues in the CDR3. The V end was cut by 1 base, the J end by 2 bases, with 9 bases between. Germline-derived CDR1 and CDR2 are MGHDK and SYGVNS. CDR3 loop: CASSESWSGNQPQHF. The CDR3 DNA follows: TGTGCCAGCAGTGAATCCTGGTCGGGCAATCAGCCCCAGCATTTT.

This clone was seen a handful of times. This chain connects TRBV7-2 to TRBJ2-2; no clear D. CDR1 and CDR2 from the germline V gene are SGHTA and FQGNSA. Trimming stripped 3 bases from V and 2 bases from J, with 4 bases between. CDR3 length equals 13 residues. CDR3 DNA: TGTGCCAGCAGCTTCCTCAACACCGGGGAGCTGTTTTTT. Translating gives CASSFLNTGELFF.

This chain links TRBV29-1 with TRBJ2-7; D tentatively fits TRBD1 or TRBD2 (5 bases each). The V end was cut by 5 bases, the J end by 2 bases, with 13 bases between. In germline, CDR1 is SQVTM, CDR2 ANQGSEA. This CDR3 is 13 amino acids long. The CDR3 nucleotides read TGCAGCGTTCTCCCCGGGGCGACCTACGAGCAGTACTTC. This encodes CSVLPGATYEQYF.

A word on this clone: The sample contains more than one DNA sequence encoding this CDR3. V usage is TRBV6-5 and J usage is TRBJ1-1; D remains unclear. This CDR3 has 12 amino acids. From germline, CDR1 is MNHEY and CDR2 SVGAGI. V was cut by 8 bases and J by 0 bases, with 7 bases left in between. The CDR3 region is CASGPVNTEAFF. The CDR3 DNA reads as TGTGCCAGCGGCCCAGTGAACACTGAAGCTTTCTTT.

This clone came up a few times. This specimen includes other DNA sequences encoding the same CDR3. Here the CDR3 DNA reads TGTGCCAGCAGCGTAGGCCCGGGAGTGGCCTACGAGCAGTACTTC. This encodes CASSVGPGVAYEQYF. The V gene is TRBV9, the J gene TRBJ2-7, with D possibly matching TRBD2 (6 bases). The CDR3 has 15 residues. From germline, CDR1 is SGDLS and CDR2 YYNGEE. Trimming removed 0 bases from V and 2 bases from J, with 12 bases in between. Together with reference TRBV9 and TRBJ2-7, the CDR3 gives the full variable domain: DSGVTQTPKHLITATGQRVTLRCSPRSGDLSVYWYQQSLDQGLQFLIQYYNGEERAKGNILERFSAQQFPDLHSELNLSSLELGDSALYFCASSVGPGVAYEQYFGPGTRLTVT.

The chain is built from TRBV4-1 and TRBJ2-3, with 9 bases that match TRBD2. The CDR3 is 17 residues long. J gave up 4 bases and V 5 bases, and 13 bases lay outside the gene matches. Germline CDR1 and CDR2: MGHRA and YSYEKL. CDR3 bases: TGCGCCAGCAGCTCCCAAAGGGCTAGCGGGATTGCAGATACGCAGTATTTT. Its protein product is CASSSQRASGIADTQYF.

This clone was seen at least ten times. The gene calls are TRBV6-4 and TRBJ2-7; possibly TRBD1 for D (6 bases). Between the trimmed V and J ends, which lost 2 bases and 7 bases, there was a span of 21 bases. CDR1 and CDR2 from the germline V gene are MRHNA and SNTAGT. The CDR3 runs to 16 residues. CDR3 amino acids: CASSDPHHRANSEQYF. The CDR3 nucleotides are TGTGCCAGCAGTGACCCCCACCACAGGGCGAACTCGGAGCAGTACTTC.

The chain recombines TRBV5-6 with TRBJ2-1; 8 bases match TRBD1. Germline values: CDR1 SGHDT, CDR2 YYEEEE. With V trimmed by 4 bases and J by 5 bases, 5 bases remained unmatched. CDR3 length: 14 residues. The CDR3 protein is CASSGDRRDNEQFF. CDR3 in DNA: TGTGCCAGCAGCGGGGACAGGAGAGACAATGAGCAGTTCTTC. Complete variable domain (other parts from reference TRBV5-6 and TRBJ2-1): DAGVTQSPTHLIKTRGQQVTLRCSPKSGHDTVSWYQQALGQGPQFIFQYYEEEERQRGNFPDRFSGHQFPNYSSELNVNALLLGDSALYLCASSGDRRDNEQFFGPGTRLTVL.

V gene TRBV7-9 combines with J gene TRBJ2-7; 9 positions match TRBD1. V dropped 4 bases and J dropped 5; count of bases not matched to a gene: 3. The CDR3 totals 13 residues. Looked up from germline, CDR1 is SEHNR and CDR2 is FQNEAQ (reference sequence). CDR3 sequence (DNA): TGTGCCAGCAGCTCCGGGACAGGGAACGAGCAGTACTTC. It yields the protein CASSSGTGNEQYF.

The chain combines TRBV4-2 with TRBJ2-3, with D possibly matching TRBD2 (5 bases). CDR3 size: 15 residues. CDR1 LGHNA and CDR2 YNFKEQ come from the germline V gene. Trimming left V 0 bases short and J 2 bases short, with 9 bases between. The CDR3 sequence: CASSQEDLATDTQYF. The CDR3 coding sequence is TGTGCCAGCAGCCAAGAGGACCTAGCCACAGATACGCAGTATTTT.